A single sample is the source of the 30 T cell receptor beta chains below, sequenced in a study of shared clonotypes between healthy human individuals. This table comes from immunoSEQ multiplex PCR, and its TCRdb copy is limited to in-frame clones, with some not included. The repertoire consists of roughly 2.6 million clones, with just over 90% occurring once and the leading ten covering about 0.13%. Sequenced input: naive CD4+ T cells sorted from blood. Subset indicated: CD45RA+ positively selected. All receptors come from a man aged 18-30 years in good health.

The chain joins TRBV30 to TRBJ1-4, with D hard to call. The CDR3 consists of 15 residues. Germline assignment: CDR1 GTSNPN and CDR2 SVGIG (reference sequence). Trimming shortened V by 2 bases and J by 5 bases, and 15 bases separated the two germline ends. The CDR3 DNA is TGTGCCTGGAGTAATATGGAGGCGTTGAATGAAAAACTGTTTTTT. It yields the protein CAWSNMEALNEKLFF.

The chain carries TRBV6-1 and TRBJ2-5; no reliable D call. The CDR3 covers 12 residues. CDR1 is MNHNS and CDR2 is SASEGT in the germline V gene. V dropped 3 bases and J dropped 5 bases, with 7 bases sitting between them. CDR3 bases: TGTGCCAGCAGTGATCCTCGTGAGACCCAGTACTTC. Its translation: CASSDPRETQYF.

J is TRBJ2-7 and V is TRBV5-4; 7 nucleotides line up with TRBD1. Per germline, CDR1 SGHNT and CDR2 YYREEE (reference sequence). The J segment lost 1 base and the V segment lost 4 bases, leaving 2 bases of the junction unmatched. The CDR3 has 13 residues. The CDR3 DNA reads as TGTGCCAGCAGCCCACAGGGGTCCTACGAGCAGTACTTC. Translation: CASSPQGSYEQYF.

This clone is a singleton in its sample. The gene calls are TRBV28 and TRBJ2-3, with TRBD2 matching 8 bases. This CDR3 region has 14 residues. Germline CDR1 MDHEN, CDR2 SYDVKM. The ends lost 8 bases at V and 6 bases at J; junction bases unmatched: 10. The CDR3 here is CASELAGRYDTQYF. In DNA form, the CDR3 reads TGTGCCAGCGAATTAGCGGGGAGGTACGATACGCAGTATTTT.

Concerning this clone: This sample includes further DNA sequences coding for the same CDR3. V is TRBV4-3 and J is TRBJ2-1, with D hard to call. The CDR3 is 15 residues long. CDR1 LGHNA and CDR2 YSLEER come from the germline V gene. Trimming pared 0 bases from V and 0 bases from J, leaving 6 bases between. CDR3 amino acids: CASSQEAVSYNEQFF. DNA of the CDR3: TGCGCCAGCAGCCAAGAGGCGGTCTCCTACAATGAGCAGTTCTTC.

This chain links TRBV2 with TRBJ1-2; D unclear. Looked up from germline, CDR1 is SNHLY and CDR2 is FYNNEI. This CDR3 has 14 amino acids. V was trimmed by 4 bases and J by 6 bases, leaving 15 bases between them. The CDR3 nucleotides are TGTGCCAGCAGTGGTTGGGGTGGATATAATGGCTACACCTTC. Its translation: CASSGWGGYNGYTF. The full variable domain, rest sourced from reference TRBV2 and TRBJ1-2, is EPEVTQTPSHQVTQMGQEVILRCVPISNHLYFYWYRQILGQKVEFLVSFYNNEISEKSEIFDDQFSVERPDGSNFTLKIRSTKLEDSAMYFCASSGWGGYNGYTFGSGTRLTVV.

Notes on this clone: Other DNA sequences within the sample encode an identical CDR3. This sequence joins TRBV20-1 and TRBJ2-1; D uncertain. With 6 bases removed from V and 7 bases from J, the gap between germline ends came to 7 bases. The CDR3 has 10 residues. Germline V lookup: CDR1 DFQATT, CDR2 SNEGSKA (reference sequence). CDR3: CSAWGNEQFF. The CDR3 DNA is TGCAGTGCCTGGGGAAATGAGCAGTTCTTC.

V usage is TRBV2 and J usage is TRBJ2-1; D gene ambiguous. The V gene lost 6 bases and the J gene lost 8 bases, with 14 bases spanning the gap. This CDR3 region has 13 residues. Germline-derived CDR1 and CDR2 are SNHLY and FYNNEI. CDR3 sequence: CASSAPLLDEQFF. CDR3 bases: TGTGCCAGCAGCGCCCCGCTTCTTGATGAGCAGTTCTTC.

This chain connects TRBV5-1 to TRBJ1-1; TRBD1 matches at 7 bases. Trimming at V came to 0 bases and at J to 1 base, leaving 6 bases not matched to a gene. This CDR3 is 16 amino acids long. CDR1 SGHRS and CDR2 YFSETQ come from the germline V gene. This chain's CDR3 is CASSLGQTGRNTEAFF. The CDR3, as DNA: TGCGCCAGCAGCTTGGGTCAGACAGGGAGGAACACTGAAGCTTTCTTT.

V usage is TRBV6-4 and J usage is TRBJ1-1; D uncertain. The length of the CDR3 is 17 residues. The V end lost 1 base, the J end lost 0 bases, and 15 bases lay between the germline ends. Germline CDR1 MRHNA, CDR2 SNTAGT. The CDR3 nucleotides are TGTGCCAGCAGTGACTATCAATTCGGAAACTTGAACACTGAAGCTTTCTTT. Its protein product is CASSDYQFGNLNTEAFF.

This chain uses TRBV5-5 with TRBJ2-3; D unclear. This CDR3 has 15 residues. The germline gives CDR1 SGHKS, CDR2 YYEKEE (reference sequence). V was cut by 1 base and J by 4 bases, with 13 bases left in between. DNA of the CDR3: TGTGCCAGCAGCTTGCTCTCAGCACAAGCAGATACGCAGTATTTT. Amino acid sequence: CASSLLSAQADTQYF.

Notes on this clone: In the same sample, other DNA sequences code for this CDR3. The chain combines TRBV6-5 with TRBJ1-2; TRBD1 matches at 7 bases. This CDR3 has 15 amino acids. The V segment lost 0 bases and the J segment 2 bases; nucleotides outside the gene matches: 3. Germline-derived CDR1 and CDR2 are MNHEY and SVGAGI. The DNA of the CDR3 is TGTGCCAGCAGTTACTCGCTGACAGGGAACTATGGCTACACCTTC. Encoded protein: CASSYSLTGNYGYTF.

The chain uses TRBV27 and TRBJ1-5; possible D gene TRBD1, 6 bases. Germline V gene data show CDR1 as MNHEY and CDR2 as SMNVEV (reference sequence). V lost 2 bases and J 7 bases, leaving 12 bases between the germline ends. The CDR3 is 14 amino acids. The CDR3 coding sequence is TGTGCCAGCAGTTTAGACAGGTTCCAGCAGCCCCAGCATTTT. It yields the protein CASSLDRFQQPQHF.

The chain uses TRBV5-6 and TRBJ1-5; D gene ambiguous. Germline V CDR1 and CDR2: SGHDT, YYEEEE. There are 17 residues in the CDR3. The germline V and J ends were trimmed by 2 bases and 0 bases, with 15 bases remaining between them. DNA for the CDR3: TGTGCCAGCAGCTTTTTATCGAGGGTTTATAGCAATCAGCCCCAGCATTTT. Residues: CASSFLSRVYSNQPQHF. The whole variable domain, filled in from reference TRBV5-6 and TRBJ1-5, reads DAGVTQSPTHLIKTRGQQVTLRCSPKSGHDTVSWYQQALGQGPQFIFQYYEEEERQRGNFPDRFSGHQFPNYSSELNVNALLLGDSALYLCASSFLSRVYSNQPQHFGDGTRLSIL.

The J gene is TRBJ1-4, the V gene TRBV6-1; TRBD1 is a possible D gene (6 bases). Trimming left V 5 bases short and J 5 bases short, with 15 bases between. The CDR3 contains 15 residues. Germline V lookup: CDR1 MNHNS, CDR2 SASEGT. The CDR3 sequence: CASSIRGTQNEKLFF. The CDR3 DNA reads TGTGCCAGCAGTATCAGGGGAACTCAAAATGAAAAACTGTTTTTT.

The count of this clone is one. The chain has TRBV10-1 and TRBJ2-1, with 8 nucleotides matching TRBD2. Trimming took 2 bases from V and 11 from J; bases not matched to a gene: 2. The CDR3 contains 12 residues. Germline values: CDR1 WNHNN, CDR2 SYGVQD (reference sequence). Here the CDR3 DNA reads TGCGCCAGCAGTGAGGGTAGCGGGAAGCAGTTCTTC. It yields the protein CASSEGSGKQFF.

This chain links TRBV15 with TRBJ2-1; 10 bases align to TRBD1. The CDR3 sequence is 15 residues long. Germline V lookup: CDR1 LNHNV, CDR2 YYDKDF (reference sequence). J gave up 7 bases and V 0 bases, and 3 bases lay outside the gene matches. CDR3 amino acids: CATSRESGQGNEQFF. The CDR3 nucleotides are TGTGCCACCAGCAGAGAATCGGGACAGGGGAATGAGCAGTTCTTC.

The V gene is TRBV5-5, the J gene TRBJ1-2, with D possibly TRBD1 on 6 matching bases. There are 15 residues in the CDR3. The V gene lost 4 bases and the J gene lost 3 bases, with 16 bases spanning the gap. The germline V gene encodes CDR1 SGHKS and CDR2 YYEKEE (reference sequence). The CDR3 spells CASSGTGRVDYGYTF. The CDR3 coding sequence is TGTGCCAGCAGCGGAACAGGGAGGGTTGACTATGGCTACACCTTC.

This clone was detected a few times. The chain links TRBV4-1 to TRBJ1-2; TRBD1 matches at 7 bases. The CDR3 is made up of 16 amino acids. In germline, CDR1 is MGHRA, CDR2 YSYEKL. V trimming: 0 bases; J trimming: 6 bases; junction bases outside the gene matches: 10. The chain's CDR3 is CASSQDWGGTVHGYTF. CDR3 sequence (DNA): TGCGCCAGCAGCCAAGATTGGGGAGGGACAGTTCATGGCTACACCTTC.

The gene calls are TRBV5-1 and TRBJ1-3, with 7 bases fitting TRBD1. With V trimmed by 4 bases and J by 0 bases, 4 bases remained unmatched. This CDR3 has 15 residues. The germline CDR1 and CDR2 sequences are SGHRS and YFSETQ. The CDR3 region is CASSRDRVSGNTIYF. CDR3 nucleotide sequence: TGCGCCAGCAGCCGCGACAGGGTCTCTGGAAACACCATATATTTT.

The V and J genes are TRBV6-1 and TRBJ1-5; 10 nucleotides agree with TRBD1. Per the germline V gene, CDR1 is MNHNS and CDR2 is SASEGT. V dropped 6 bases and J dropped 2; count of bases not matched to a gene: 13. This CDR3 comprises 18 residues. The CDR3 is CASREFGTGDWGNQPQHF. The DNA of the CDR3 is TGTGCCAGCAGGGAATTCGGGACAGGGGACTGGGGCAATCAGCCCCAGCATTTT.

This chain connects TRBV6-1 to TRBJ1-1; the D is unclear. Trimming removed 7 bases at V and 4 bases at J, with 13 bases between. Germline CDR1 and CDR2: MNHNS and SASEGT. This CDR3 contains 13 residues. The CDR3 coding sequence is TGTGCCAGCATCCTAAAGGGTAGCACTGAAGCTTTCTTT. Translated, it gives CASILKGSTEAFF.

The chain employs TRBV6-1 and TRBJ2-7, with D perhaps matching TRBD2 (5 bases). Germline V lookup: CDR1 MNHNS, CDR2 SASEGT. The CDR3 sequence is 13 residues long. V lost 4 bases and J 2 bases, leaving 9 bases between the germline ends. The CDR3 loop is CASSGLKTYEQYF. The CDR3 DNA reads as TGTGCCAGCAGTGGACTAAAGACCTACGAGCAGTACTTC.

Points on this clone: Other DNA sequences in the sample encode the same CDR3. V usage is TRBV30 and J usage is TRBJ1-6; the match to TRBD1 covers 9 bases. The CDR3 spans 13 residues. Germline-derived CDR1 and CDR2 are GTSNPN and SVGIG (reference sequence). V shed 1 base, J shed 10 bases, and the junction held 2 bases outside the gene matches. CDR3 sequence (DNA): TGTGCCTGGAGTGCGGACAGGGGCTCACCCCTCCACTTT. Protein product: CAWSADRGSPLHF.

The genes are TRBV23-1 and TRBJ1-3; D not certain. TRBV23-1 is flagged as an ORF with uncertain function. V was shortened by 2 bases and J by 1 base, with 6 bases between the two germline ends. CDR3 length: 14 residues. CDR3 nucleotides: TGCGCCAGCAGTCAAATGGCGTCTGGAAACACCATATATTTT. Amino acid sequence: CASSQMASGNTIYF.

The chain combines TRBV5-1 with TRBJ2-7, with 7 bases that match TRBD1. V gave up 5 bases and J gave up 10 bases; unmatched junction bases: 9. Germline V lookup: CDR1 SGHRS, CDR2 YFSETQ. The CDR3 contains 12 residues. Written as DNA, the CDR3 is TGCGCCAGCAGTAGGACAGGCGAGGGTCAGTACTTC. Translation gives CASSRTGEGQYF. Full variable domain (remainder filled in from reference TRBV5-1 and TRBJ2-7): KAGVTQTPRYLIKTRGQQVTLSCSPISGHRSVSWYQQTPGQGLQFLFEYFSETQRNKGNFPGRFSGRQFSNSRSEMNVSTLELGDSALYLCASSRTGEGQYFGPGTRLTVT.

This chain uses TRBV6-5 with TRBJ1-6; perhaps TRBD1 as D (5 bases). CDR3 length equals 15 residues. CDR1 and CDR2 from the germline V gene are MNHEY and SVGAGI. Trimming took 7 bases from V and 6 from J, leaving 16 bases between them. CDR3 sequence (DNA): TGTGCCAGCACGACCATGGGGGTCAGTAATTCACCCCTCCACTTT. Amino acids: CASTTMGVSNSPLHF.

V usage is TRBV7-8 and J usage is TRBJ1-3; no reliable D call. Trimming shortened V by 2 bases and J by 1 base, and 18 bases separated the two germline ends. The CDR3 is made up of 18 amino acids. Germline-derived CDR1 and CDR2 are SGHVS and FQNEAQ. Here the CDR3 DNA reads TGTGCCAGCAGCTTATACAGATCTCTCCCCTCATCTGGAAACACCATATATTTT. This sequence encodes CASSLYRSLPSSGNTIYF.

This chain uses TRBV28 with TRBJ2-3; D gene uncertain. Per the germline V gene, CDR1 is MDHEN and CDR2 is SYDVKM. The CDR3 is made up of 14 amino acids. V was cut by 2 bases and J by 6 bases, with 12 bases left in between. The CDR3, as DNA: TGTGCCAGCAGTTTAGGGCCCCTAGTGGATACGCAGTATTTT. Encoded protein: CASSLGPLVDTQYF.

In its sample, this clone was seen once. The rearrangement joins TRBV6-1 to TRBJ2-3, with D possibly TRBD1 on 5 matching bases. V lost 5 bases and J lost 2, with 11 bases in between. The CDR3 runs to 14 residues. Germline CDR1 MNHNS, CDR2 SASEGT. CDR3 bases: TGTGCCAGCAGTAACCAGGGATCCACAGATACGCAGTATTTT. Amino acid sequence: CASSNQGSTDTQYF.